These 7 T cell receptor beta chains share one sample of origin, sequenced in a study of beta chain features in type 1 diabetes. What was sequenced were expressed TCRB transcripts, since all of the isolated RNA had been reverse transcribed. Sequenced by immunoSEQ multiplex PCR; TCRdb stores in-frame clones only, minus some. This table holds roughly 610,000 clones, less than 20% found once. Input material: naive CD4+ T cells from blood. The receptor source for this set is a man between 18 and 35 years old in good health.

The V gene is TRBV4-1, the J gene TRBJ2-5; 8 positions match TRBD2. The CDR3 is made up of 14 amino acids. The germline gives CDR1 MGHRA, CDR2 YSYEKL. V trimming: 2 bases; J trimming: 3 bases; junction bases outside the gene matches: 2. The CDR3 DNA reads TGCGCCAGCAGCCAAACGACTAGCGAAGAGACCCAGTACTTC. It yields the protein CASSQTTSEETQYF.

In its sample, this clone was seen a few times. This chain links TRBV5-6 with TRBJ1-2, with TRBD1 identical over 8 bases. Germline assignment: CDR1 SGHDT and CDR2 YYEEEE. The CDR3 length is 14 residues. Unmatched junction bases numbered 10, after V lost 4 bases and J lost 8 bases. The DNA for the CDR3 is TGTGCCAGCAGCGGTGGACAGGGTCTACGGGGCTACACCTTC. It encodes CASSGGQGLRGYTF.

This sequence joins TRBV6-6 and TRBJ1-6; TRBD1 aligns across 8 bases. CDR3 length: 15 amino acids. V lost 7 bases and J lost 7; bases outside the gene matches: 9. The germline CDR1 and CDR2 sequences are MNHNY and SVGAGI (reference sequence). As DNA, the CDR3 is TGTGCCAGCAAACCACCGGGACAGGAAAATTCACCCCTCCACTTT. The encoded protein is CASKPPGQENSPLHF.

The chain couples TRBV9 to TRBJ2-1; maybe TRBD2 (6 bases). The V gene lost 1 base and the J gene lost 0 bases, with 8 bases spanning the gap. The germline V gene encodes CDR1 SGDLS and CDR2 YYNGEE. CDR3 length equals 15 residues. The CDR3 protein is CASSVQRASYNEQFF. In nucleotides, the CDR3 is TGTGCCAGCAGCGTACAGCGGGCCTCCTACAATGAGCAGTTCTTC.

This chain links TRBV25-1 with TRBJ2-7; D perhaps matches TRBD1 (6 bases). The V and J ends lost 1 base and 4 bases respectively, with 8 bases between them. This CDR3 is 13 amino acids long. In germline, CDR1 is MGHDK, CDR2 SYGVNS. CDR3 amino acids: CASSELDRYEQYF. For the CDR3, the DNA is TGTGCCAGCAGTGAATTGGACAGATACGAGCAGTACTTC.

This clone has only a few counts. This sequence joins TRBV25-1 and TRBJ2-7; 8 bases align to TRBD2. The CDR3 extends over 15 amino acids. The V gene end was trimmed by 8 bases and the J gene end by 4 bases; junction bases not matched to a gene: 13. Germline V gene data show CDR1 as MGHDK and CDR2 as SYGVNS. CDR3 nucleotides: TGTGCCAGCCCCATTGGGACTAGAAATCATTACGAGCAGTACTTC. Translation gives CASPIGTRNHYEQYF.

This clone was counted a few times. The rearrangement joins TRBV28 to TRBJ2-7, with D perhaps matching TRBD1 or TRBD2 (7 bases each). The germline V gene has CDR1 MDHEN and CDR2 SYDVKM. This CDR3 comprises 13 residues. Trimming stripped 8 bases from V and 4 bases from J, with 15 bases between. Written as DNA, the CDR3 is TGTGCCAGCCAGCGGGGACAGCTTTACGAGCAGTACTTC. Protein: CASQRGQLYEQYF.